This T cell receptor (beta chain) was identified in a study of blood T cell repertoires in COVID-19. Repertoires were generated with immunoSEQ multiplex PCR, while TCRdb's copy carries only in-frame clones and drops some. The top ten clones hold 4% to 5% of a sample with roughly 180,000 clones, approximately 89% of them seen once. Germline values: CDR1 SGHDT, CDR2 YYEEEE. CDR3 size: 15 residues. The J segment lost 3 bases and the V segment lost 6 bases, leaving 10 bases of the junction unmatched. What was sequenced was peripheral blood. The V gene is TRBV5-6, the J gene TRBJ2-7, with 9 bases fitting TRBD1. This sequence was found in a woman aged 25 to 39 with acute or convalescent COVID-19. This CDR3 reads CASTLGRQGDYEQYF. The DNA for the CDR3 is TGTGCCAGCACACTAGGGAGACAGGGGGACTACGAGCAGTACTTC.